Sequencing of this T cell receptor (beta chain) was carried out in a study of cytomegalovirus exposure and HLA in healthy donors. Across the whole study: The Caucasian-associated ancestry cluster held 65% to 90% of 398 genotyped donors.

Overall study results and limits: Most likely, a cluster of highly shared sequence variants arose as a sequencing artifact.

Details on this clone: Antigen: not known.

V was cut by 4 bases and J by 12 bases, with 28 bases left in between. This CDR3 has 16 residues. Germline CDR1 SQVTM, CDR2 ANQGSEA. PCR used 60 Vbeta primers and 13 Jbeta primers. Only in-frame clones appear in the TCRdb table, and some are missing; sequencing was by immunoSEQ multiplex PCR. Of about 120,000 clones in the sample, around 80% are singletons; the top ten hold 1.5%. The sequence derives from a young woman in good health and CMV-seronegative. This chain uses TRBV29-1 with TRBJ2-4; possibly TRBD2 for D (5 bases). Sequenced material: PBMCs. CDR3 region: CSVAGLNRAGSYSQYF. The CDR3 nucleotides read TGCAGCGTTGCGGGATTAAACCGGGCTGGTTCTTACAGTCAGTACTTC. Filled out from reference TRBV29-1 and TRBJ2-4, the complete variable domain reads SAVISQKPSRDICQRGTSLTIQCQVDSQVTMMFWYRQQPGQSLTLIATANQGSEATYESGFVIDKFPISRPNLTFSTLTVSNMSPEDSSIYLCSVAGLNRAGSYSQYFGAGTRLSVL.